These 26 T cell receptor beta chains were sequenced from one sample in a study of radiotherapy plus CTLA-4 blockade in lung cancer. Produced via immunoSEQ multiplex PCR; TCRdb's table is partial and in-frame only. There are around 100,000 clones in the sample; roughly 86% occur only once, and 2.5% to 3.5% lies in the top ten. Material: peripheral blood, obtained from a patient treated with radiotherapy plus ipilimumab. The receptors stem from a human donor with non-small cell lung cancer that progressed on radiotherapy plus ipilimumab. Some clones in this sample may be carry-over from other donors' samples.

The V gene is TRBV5-4, the J gene TRBJ2-5; TRBD2 matches at 11 bases. J was trimmed by 1 base and V by 3 bases; bases with no gene match: 2. This CDR3 comprises 15 residues. From germline, CDR1 is SGHNT and CDR2 YYREEE (reference sequence). The CDR3 spells CASSSSGGPQETQYF. The CDR3 DNA is TGTGCCAGCAGCTCTAGCGGGGGGCCCCAAGAGACCCAGTACTTC.

This chain uses TRBV27 with TRBJ2-5; D ambiguous. V gave up 1 base and J gave up 5 bases, with 11 bases separating them. Per germline, CDR1 MNHEY and CDR2 SMNVEV (reference sequence). CDR3 length: 14 residues. DNA of the CDR3: TGTGCCAGCAGTTTATTGAACGATCGGGAGACCCAGTACTTC. Translating gives CASSLLNDRETQYF.

The chain couples TRBV6-1 to TRBJ1-2; TRBD1 aligns across 9 bases. This CDR3 spans 14 amino acids. V shed 5 bases, J shed 8 bases, and the junction held 9 bases outside the gene matches. CDR1 and CDR2 from the germline V gene are MNHNS and SASEGT. The CDR3 sequence: CASSTTTGGGGYTF. The CDR3 bases are TGTGCCAGCAGTACAACAACAGGGGGCGGAGGCTACACCTTC.

The chain employs TRBV28 and TRBJ1-5; TRBD1 is a possible D gene (6 bases). Trimming took 6 bases from V and 6 from J, leaving 21 bases between them. Germline CDR1 reads MDHEN; CDR2 reads SYDVKM. The CDR3 loop spans 16 amino acids. In DNA form, the CDR3 reads TGTGCCAGCAGCTTGTACCCCGAGGGGGACGGTCAGCCCCAGCATTTT. Its protein product is CASSLYPEGDGQPQHF.

The chain joins TRBV28 to TRBJ1-6, with 8 nucleotides matching TRBD1. After removal of 6 bases from V and 0 bases from J, the junction contained 10 bases not matched to a gene. The CDR3 consists of 18 residues. The germline V gene has CDR1 MDHEN and CDR2 SYDVKM. The CDR3 DNA follows: TGTGCCAGCAGACAACCCGGGCAGGGGGCCTCCTATAATTCACCCCTCCACTTT. Translated: CASRQPGQGASYNSPLHF.

CDR3 DNA sequence: TGTGCCAGCACCAGAGAAGGGTTTAATTCACCCCTCCACTTT. Translating gives CASTREGFNSPLHF. The chain combines TRBV9 with TRBJ1-6; D uncertain. Germline CDR1 and CDR2: SGDLS and YYNGEE. V dropped 6 bases and J dropped 6 bases, with 13 bases sitting between them. This CDR3 contains 14 residues.

This clone was observed a single time. The V call is TRBV29-1, the J call TRBJ2-7; perhaps TRBD1 as D (6 bases). Germline CDR1 reads SQVTM; CDR2 reads ANQGSEA. Trimming left V 4 bases short and J 0 bases short, with 10 bases between. The CDR3 runs 13 residues. The CDR3 DNA sequence: TGCAGCGTTGGACAGGCCTACTCCTACGAGCAGTACTTC. Protein product: CSVGQAYSYEQYF.

This clone was observed once. J is TRBJ1-2 and V is TRBV5-5, with TRBD1 matching 9 bases. CDR3 length: 13 residues. Germline CDR1 reads SGHKS; CDR2 reads YYEKEE (reference sequence). Losses at the gene ends were 4 bases for V and 6 bases for J; bases not matched to a gene: 4. The CDR3, as DNA: TGTGCCAGCAGCATACAGGGGGCGGATGGCTACACCTTC. As protein: CASSIQGADGYTF.

This sequence joins TRBV6-1 and TRBJ1-6; no definite D call. Trimming took 6 bases from V and 6 from J, leaving 9 bases between them. This CDR3 has 13 residues. Germline-derived CDR1 and CDR2 are MNHNS and SASEGT. CDR3 in DNA: TGTGCCAGCAGCCTCGCCTTTAATTCACCCCTCCACTTT. Amino acids: CASSLAFNSPLHF.

The J gene is TRBJ1-1, the V gene TRBV7-3; tentatively, D is TRBD1 (5 bases). The CDR3 runs to 14 residues. V was pared by 3 bases and J by 4 bases, with 12 bases between. The germline gives CDR1 SGHTA, CDR2 FQGTGA. The CDR3 protein is CASSLRGPGTEAFF. CDR3 DNA sequence: TGTGCCAGCAGCTTGAGGGGTCCTGGCACTGAAGCTTTCTTT.

About this clone: The sample contains more than one DNA sequence encoding this CDR3. The CDR3 DNA reads TGTGCCAGCAGCGTAGATGGGGCCAGACATACAAGCTATGGCTACACCTTC. Protein sequence: CASSVDGARHTSYGYTF. The chain uses TRBV9 and TRBJ1-2, with a weak D call TRBD1 (5 bases). The CDR3 runs to 17 residues. CDR1 is SGDLS, CDR2 YYNGEE, per germline. The ends were cut back, 0 bases at V and 4 bases at J, with 19 bases in the middle.

This clone has only a few counts. This chain links TRBV28 with TRBJ2-1, with 8 bases aligning to TRBD2. This CDR3 is built from 15 residues. CDR1 is MDHEN, CDR2 SYDVKM, per germline. Trimming removed 6 bases from V and 7 bases from J; junction bases left unmatched: 11. CDR3 sequence: CASSPPRGGRNEQFF. CDR3 in DNA: TGTGCCAGCAGCCCCCCCCGGGGGGGCCGAAATGAGCAGTTCTTC.

The chain couples TRBV10-3 to TRBJ2-7, with 7 bases that match TRBD2. Trimming at V came to 3 bases and at J to 3 bases, leaving 2 bases not matched to a gene. Per germline, CDR1 ENHRY and CDR2 SYGVKD. The CDR3 totals 13 residues. The chain's CDR3 is CAISDGGGYEQYF. CDR3 DNA sequence: TGTGCCATCAGTGACGGCGGGGGCTACGAGCAGTACTTC.

The chain couples TRBV6-4 to TRBJ1-5; TRBD1 agrees at 7 bases. Germline V gene sequence: CDR1 MRHNA, CDR2 SNTAGT. V lost 4 bases to trimming and J lost 2 bases; unmatched junction nucleotides: 5. This CDR3 comprises 15 residues. Here the CDR3 reads CASSGPGQRNQPQHF. The CDR3 region has the DNA TGTGCCAGCAGTGGCCCGGGACAGCGCAATCAGCCCCAGCATTTT.

The CDR3: CASSAALRGRVIHTGELFF. In DNA form, the CDR3 reads TGTGCCAGCAGCGCGGCCCTAAGGGGGCGCGTGATTCACACCGGGGAGCTGTTTTTT. This sequence joins TRBV7-2 and TRBJ2-2; the match to TRBD1 covers 7 bases. Germline V gene data show CDR1 as SGHTA and CDR2 as FQGNSA. V shed 5 bases and J 3 bases; nucleotides not matched to a gene: 18. This CDR3 is 19 amino acids long.

This clone turned up a few times. V usage is TRBV4-3 and J usage is TRBJ2-2; 15 bases map to TRBD2. The CDR3 consists of 19 residues. V dropped 2 bases and J dropped 0; count of bases not matched to a gene: 4. Germline CDR1 is LGHNA and CDR2 is YSLEER. CDR3 nucleotide sequence: TGCGCCAGCAGCCAAAGGACTAGCGGGGGGGAGGCGAACACCGGGGAGCTGTTTTTT. Translating it yields CASSQRTSGGEANTGELFF.

This clone was observed a handful of times. This CDR3 reads CASSAQGNRLNSPLHF. The CDR3 nucleotides read TGCGCCAGCAGTGCTCAGGGCAACCGGCTTAATTCACCCCTCCACTTT. The chain carries TRBV10-2 and TRBJ1-6; weak D call: TRBD1 (5 bases). V was cut by 4 bases and J by 6 bases, with 16 bases left in between. Germline assignment: CDR1 WSHSY and CDR2 SAAADI. The CDR3 is made up of 16 amino acids.

V and J are TRBV27 and TRBJ2-1; either TRBD1 or TRBD2 may fit D (6 bases each). Germline CDR1 reads MNHEY; CDR2 reads SMNVEV (reference sequence). The CDR3 is made up of 15 amino acids. V was pared by 3 bases and J by 2 bases, with 11 bases between. In nucleotides, the CDR3 is TGTGCCAGCAGTTTGTGGGGGGCGCCCTACAATGAGCAGTTCTTC. Residues: CASSLWGAPYNEQFF.

This clone is a singleton in its sample. J is TRBJ1-2 and V is TRBV6-1; the D is unclear. This CDR3 comprises 14 residues. CDR1 and CDR2 (germline): MNHNS, SASEGT. Trimming removed 4 bases from V and 4 bases from J, with 13 bases in between. CDR3 in amino acids: CASSAGRRGYGYTF. CDR3 coding DNA: TGTGCCAGCAGTGCGGGCCGGCGGGGCTATGGCTACACCTTC.

The rearrangement joins TRBV9 to TRBJ2-2; TRBD2 matches 12 bases. This CDR3 comprises 17 residues. Germline CDR1 reads SGDLS; CDR2 reads YYNGEE. Losses at the gene ends were 4 bases for V and 1 base for J; bases not matched to a gene: 5. The CDR3 coding sequence is TGTGCCAGCAGCTCCCTAGCGGGGGGGTGGAACACCGGGGAGCTGTTTTTT. Residues: CASSSLAGGWNTGELFF. Supplemented by reference TRBV9 and TRBJ2-2, the full variable domain reads DSGVTQTPKHLITATGQRVTLRCSPRSGDLSVYWYQQSLDQGLQFLIQYYNGEERAKGNILERFSAQQFPDLHSELNLSSLELGDSALYFCASSSLAGGWNTGELFFGEGSRLTVL.

V and J are TRBV2 and TRBJ1-4; D perhaps matches TRBD1 (6 bases). The CDR3 runs 14 residues. CDR1 and CDR2 from the germline V gene are SNHLY and FYNNEI. Trimming removed 4 bases from V and 8 bases from J, with 14 bases in between. CDR3 nucleotides: TGTGCCAGCAGTGTCGGAGGGGGTTGGGAAAAACTGTTTTTT. This encodes CASSVGGGWEKLFF.

The V call is TRBV29-1, the J call TRBJ2-1, with 11 positions matching TRBD2. The CDR3 has 15 amino acids. J gave up 5 bases and V 7 bases, and 10 bases lay outside the gene matches. Germline CDR1 and CDR2: SQVTM and ANQGSEA. CDR3 loop: CSAEPPTSGDNEQFF. CDR3 bases: TGCAGCGCCGAGCCCCCGACTAGCGGGGACAATGAGCAGTTCTTC.

The rearrangement joins TRBV28 to TRBJ2-7; D is perhaps TRBD1 (5 bases). V was shortened by 5 bases and J by 7 bases, with 12 bases between the two germline ends. The CDR3 has 12 residues. Germline CDR1 is MDHEN and CDR2 is SYDVKM. In nucleotides, the CDR3 is TGTGCCAGCAGTCAATCAGGGATGGAGCAGTACTTC. Protein: CASSQSGMEQYF.

J is TRBJ2-7 and V is TRBV18; 10 bases line up with TRBD1. The CDR3 covers 15 residues. After removal of 0 bases from V and 7 bases from J, the junction contained 6 bases not matched to a gene. Germline assignment: CDR1 KGHSH and CDR2 LQKENI. For the CDR3, the DNA is TGTGCCAGCTCACCACCGACGTCGGGACAGGGGGAGCAGTACTTC. This sequence encodes CASSPPTSGQGEQYF. The full variable domain, its missing parts supplied by reference TRBV18 and TRBJ2-7, is NAGVMQNPRHLVRRRGQEARLRCSPMKGHSHVYWYRQLPEEGLKFMVYLQKENIIDESGMPKERFSAEFPKEGPSILRIQQVVRGDSAAYFCASSPPTSGQGEQYFGPGTRLTVT.

The chain combines TRBV5-6 with TRBJ1-1; weak D call: TRBD1 (5 bases). Per the germline V gene, CDR1 is SGHDT and CDR2 is YYEEEE. The CDR3 has 16 amino acids. The V gene lost 2 bases and the J gene lost 1 base, with 15 bases spanning the gap. CDR3 in amino acids: CASSLYGGQGNTEAFF. The CDR3 nucleotides read TGTGCCAGCAGCTTATACGGCGGGCAGGGGAACACTGAAGCTTTCTTT.

The rearrangement uses TRBV2 and TRBJ1-1; the match to TRBD1 covers 7 bases. Germline V lookup: CDR1 SNHLY, CDR2 FYNNEI. The CDR3 is made up of 18 amino acids. The V and J ends lost 2 bases and 4 bases, in that order; junction bases with no gene match: 16. CDR3 protein: CASSETRIQTGFGTEAFF. In nucleotides, the CDR3 is TGTGCCAGCAGTGAAACCCGGATACAGACAGGGTTCGGCACTGAAGCTTTCTTT. The full variable domain, in which reference TRBV2 and TRBJ1-1 provide the parts outside the CDR3, is EPEVTQTPSHQVTQMGQEVILRCVPISNHLYFYWYRQILGQKVEFLVSFYNNEISEKSEIFDDQFSVERPDGSNFTLKIRSTKLEDSAMYFCASSETRIQTGFGTEAFFGQGTRLTVV.